The 14 T cell receptor beta chains given below trace back to one sample, sequenced in a study of cytomegalovirus exposure and HLA in healthy donors. The study ran its PCR with 60 Vbeta and 13 Jbeta primers. Sequencing was performed with immunoSEQ multiplex PCR; in TCRdb, only in-frame clones are kept and a portion is missing. Of hundreds of thousands of clones in the sample, over 80% were seen once. The sequenced material came from PBMCs. Receptors were obtained from a boy aged 2 to 10 in good health and CMV-seronegative.

The chain joins TRBV4-1 to TRBJ2-2; D possibly corresponds to TRBD2 (5 bases). Deletions cut 3 bases from V and 7 bases from J, with 12 bases between. Germline V lookup: CDR1 MGHRA, CDR2 YSYEKL. The CDR3 covers 14 residues. The CDR3 DNA sequence: TGCGCCAGCAGCCACCCACTAGGAGACGGGGAGCTGTTTTTT. Protein sequence: CASSHPLGDGELFF.

This chain joins TRBV20-1 and TRBJ1-3; no reliable D call. The germline V and J ends were trimmed by 7 bases and 0 bases, with 4 bases remaining between them. Per the germline V gene, CDR1 is DFQATT and CDR2 is SNEGSKA (reference sequence). The length of the CDR3 is 11 residues. DNA for the CDR3: TGCAGTGTCAGCTCTGGAAACACCATATATTTT. It encodes CSVSSGNTIYF.

The chain carries TRBV27 and TRBJ2-1; the D gene is possibly TRBD1 (5 bases). This CDR3 is built from 18 residues. Germline CDR1 and CDR2: MNHEY and SMNVEV (reference sequence). Trimming left V 5 bases short and J 0 bases short, with 20 bases between. This chain's CDR3 is CASSPFAGHIASYNEQFF. The CDR3 DNA is TGTGCCAGCAGTCCCTTCGCCGGACATATCGCCTCCTACAATGAGCAGTTCTTC.

This chain uses TRBV10-3 with TRBJ2-7; 8 bases are shared with TRBD1. With V trimmed by 3 bases and J by 5 bases, 6 bases remained unmatched. CDR3 size: 14 residues. From germline, CDR1 is ENHRY and CDR2 SYGVKD. The CDR3 loop is CAISDGRGPDEQYF. In DNA form, the CDR3 reads TGTGCCATCAGTGATGGCAGGGGGCCTGACGAGCAGTACTTC.

The chain uses TRBV11-3 and TRBJ1-1; D is unresolved. Germline-derived CDR1 and CDR2 are SGHNT and YENEEA. The V and J ends lost 5 bases and 0 bases respectively, with 13 bases between them. The CDR3 extends over 15 amino acids. This chain's CDR3 is CASSPGGQLNTEAFF. The DNA of the CDR3 is TGTGCCAGCAGCCCAGGTGGGCAATTGAACACTGAAGCTTTCTTT. Looking up the rest from reference TRBV11-3 and TRBJ1-1 gives the full variable domain: EAGVVQSPRYKIIEKKQPVAFWCNPISGHNTLYWYLQNLGQGPELLIRYENEEAVDDSQLPKDRFSAERLKGVDSTLKIQPAELGDSAVYLCASSPGGQLNTEAFFGQGTRLTVV.

CDR3 loop: CASSETSGRGGEQFF. The CDR3 DNA sequence: TGTGCCAGCAGTGAAACCAGCGGGAGGGGGGGTGAGCAGTTCTTC. This chain uses TRBV6-1 with TRBJ2-1; 10 bases fit TRBD2. CDR1 is MNHNS and CDR2 is SASEGT in the germline V gene. The CDR3 sequence is 15 residues long. The V gene end was trimmed by 2 bases and the J gene end by 9 bases; junction bases not matched to a gene: 7.

This rearrangement joins TRBV30 to TRBJ2-2; 9 bases match TRBD2. From germline, CDR1 is GTSNPN and CDR2 SVGIG (reference sequence). The CDR3 sequence is 15 residues long. The V segment lost 4 bases and the J segment 3 bases; nucleotides outside the gene matches: 6. The CDR3 region has the DNA TGTGCCTGGACCTTAGCGGGGGAATACACCGGGGAGCTGTTTTTT. Its translation is CAWTLAGEYTGELFF. Variable domain in full (rest from reference TRBV30 and TRBJ2-2): SQTIHQWPATLVQPVGSPLSLECTVEGTSNPNLYWYRQAAGRGLQLLFYSVGIGQISSEVPQNLSASRPQDRQFILSSKKLLLSDSGFYLCAWTLAGEYTGELFFGEGSRLTVL.

Comments on this clone: This same CDR3 is encoded by further DNA sequences in the sample. The chain combines TRBV6-1 with TRBJ1-5; 10 positions agree with TRBD1. Germline values: CDR1 MNHNS, CDR2 SASEGT. The CDR3 is 15 residues long. The J segment lost 2 bases and the V segment lost 7 bases, leaving 5 bases of the junction unmatched. The CDR3 sequence is CASTLGTGGNQPQHF. CDR3 in DNA: TGTGCCAGCACTTTAGGGACAGGGGGCAATCAGCCCCAGCATTTT.

The genes are TRBV9 and TRBJ1-2; TRBD1 agrees at 7 bases. J gave up 5 bases and V 0 bases, and 4 bases lay outside the gene matches. The CDR3 is 14 amino acids. From germline, CDR1 is SGDLS and CDR2 YYNGEE. The CDR3 DNA reads TGTGCCAGCAGCGTAGAGGCGACAGGGTATGGCTACACCTTC. Translating it yields CASSVEATGYGYTF.

The V gene is TRBV7-9, the J gene TRBJ2-1; 12 bases line up with TRBD2. The CDR3 length is 17 residues. V lost 2 bases to trimming and J lost 0 bases; unmatched junction nucleotides: 2. CDR1 and CDR2 from the germline V gene are SEHNR and FQNEAQ (reference sequence). As DNA, the CDR3 is TGTGCCAGCAGCTTACTAGCGGGAGGGAACTCCTACAATGAGCAGTTCTTC. Translation: CASSLLAGGNSYNEQFF.

CDR3 region: CASSPQGTGELFF. In DNA form, the CDR3 reads TGTGCCAGCAGCCCCCAGGGGACCGGGGAGCTGTTTTTT. The V call is TRBV14, the J call TRBJ2-2; tentatively, D is TRBD1 (6 bases). V was trimmed by 4 bases and J by 5 bases, leaving 8 bases between them. This CDR3 contains 13 residues. The germline gives CDR1 SGHDN, CDR2 FVKESK.

The J gene is TRBJ2-5, the V gene TRBV7-2; D is possibly TRBD2 (6 bases). The V end was cut by 1 base, the J end by 5 bases, with 14 bases between. Germline loops: CDR1 SGHTA, CDR2 FQGNSA. There are 15 residues in the CDR3. This CDR3 is CASSLGGYGGETQYF. Here the CDR3 DNA reads TGTGCCAGCAGCTTAGGCGGGTATGGGGGGGAGACCCAGTACTTC.

The J gene is TRBJ2-7, the V gene TRBV11-2; TRBD2 might be the D (6 bases). Germline V gene data show CDR1 as SGHAT and CDR2 as FQNNGV. V dropped 1 base and J dropped 5 bases, with 9 bases sitting between them. The CDR3 is made up of 13 amino acids. The CDR3 DNA reads TGTGCCAGCAGCTTAGGATGGGGGGACGAGCAGTACTTC. It yields the protein CASSLGWGDEQYF. The full variable domain, completed using reference TRBV11-2 and TRBJ2-7, is EAGVAQSPRYKIIEKRQSVAFWCNPISGHATLYWYQQILGQGPKLLIQFQNNGVVDDSQLPKDRFSAERLKGVDSTLKIQPAKLEDSAVYLCASSLGWGDEQYFGPGTRLTVT.

This chain uses TRBV30 with TRBJ1-2; TRBD1 might be the D (6 bases). Trimming removed 1 base from V and 8 bases from J, with 17 bases in between. Germline-derived CDR1 and CDR2 are GTSNPN and SVGIG (reference sequence). The CDR3 has 14 amino acids. CDR3 DNA: TGTGCCTGGAGTGGGGGGCGGGTACAATGCGGCTACACCTTC. Its translation is CAWSGGRVQCGYTF.